Detailed here is one TCR beta chain. Time point: pre-treatment sample, taken before nivolumab and TIL therapy. The tumor samples were excised metastases, mostly pleural nodules or supraclavicular lymph nodes. This record comes from a study of TIL therapy for anti-PD-1-resistant metastatic lung cancer. CDR1 is SGDLS and CDR2 is YYNGEE in the germline V gene. CDR3 size: 15 residues. Trimming removed 8 bases at V and 4 bases at J, with 19 bases between. Sequencing used immunoSEQ v3. The assay was immunoSEQ multiplex PCR, and TCRdb's table has in-frame clones only and misses some. The sample includes approximately 97,000 clones, about three fifths of them seen just once.

The sequence was obtained from a person aged 25 to 80 with non-small cell lung cancer. This specimen consisted of tumor tissue, obtained at baseline. This chain joins TRBV9 and TRBJ2-1; D perhaps matches TRBD1 (8 bases). The CDR3 nucleotides read TGTGCCAGTCACAGGGGGGCTAGCGGTTACAATGAGCAGTTCTTC. It yields the protein CASHRGASGYNEQFF. The full variable domain, its missing parts supplied by reference TRBV9 and TRBJ2-1, is DSGVTQTPKHLITATGQRVTLRCSPRSGDLSVYWYQQSLDQGLQFLIQYYNGEERAKGNILERFSAQQFPDLHSELNLSSLELGDSALYFCASHRGASGYNEQFFGPGTRLTVL.